This T cell receptor beta chain stems from a study of T-cell memory formation after mild COVID-19. TCRdb fed the 5' RACE reads into MiXCR, producing one record per CDR3 protein. The sample records 300,000 to 400,000 distinct CDR3 sequences, roughly 13% being singletons. This CDR3 has 20 residues. The germline V gene has CDR1 ENHRY and CDR2 SYGVKD. The V gene end was trimmed by 0 bases and the J gene end by 1 base; junction bases not matched to a gene: 12. This clonotype has just a few counts. The genes are TRBV10-3 and TRBJ2-1, with 10 bases lining up with TRBD1. The clonotype originates from a man aged 18-30 years who had mild COVID-19 (a few samples of this study predate the infection). Cell type and time point are not known. Sequences were obtained from PBMCs or a T cell subset sorted from them (not recorded which). CDR3 bases: TGTGCCATCAGTGAGTCTGAGGGGAGACAGGGGGCCGGGTCCTACAATGAGCAGTTCTTC. It codes for CAISESEGRQGAGSYNEQFF.